These 8 T cell receptor beta chains originate from one sample sequenced in a study of T cells in Graves' hyperthyroidism and ophthalmopathy. RNA transcripts were the template for amplifying TCR beta CDR3 regions. During a first-round RT-PCR of the TCR CDR3, the HTBI primer set was used. TCRdb called the multiplex PCR reads again in MiXCR, with one record for every CDR3 protein. The sample shows approximately 640,000 distinct CDR3 sequences, 40% to 55% of them seen only once. Sequenced material: peripheral blood or thyroid tissue (not recorded which). The receptors come from an adult man with Graves' disease, either hyperthyroidism or ophthalmopathy (not recorded which).

This clonotype was seen at least ten times. The CDR3 DNA reads as TGCAGCGTTTCGTCCGGACTCTACGAGCAGTACTTC. Amino acids: CSVSSGLYEQYF. The chain combines TRBV29-1 with TRBJ2-7, with D possibly being TRBD2 (5 bases). The V end was cut by 5 bases, the J end by 3 bases, with 11 bases between. CDR3 length: 12 amino acids. Per the germline V gene, CDR1 is SQVTM and CDR2 is ANQGSEA.

V and J are TRBV5-1 and TRBJ2-5, with 7 bases matching TRBD1. Losses at the gene ends were 6 bases for V and 1 base for J; bases not matched to a gene: 15. CDR3 length equals 17 residues. Germline CDR1 reads SGHRS; CDR2 reads YFSETQ. CDR3 loop: CASNNRGQRLIQETQYF. The CDR3 region has the DNA TGCGCCAGCAACAACAGGGGCCAGCGTCTGATCCAAGAGACCCAGTACTTC. Full variable domain (rest looked up from reference TRBV5-1 and TRBJ2-5): KAGVTQTPRYLIKTRGQQVTLSCSPISGHRSVSWYQQTPGQGLQFLFEYFSETQRNKGNFPGRFSGRQFSNSRSEMNVSTLELGDSALYLCASNNRGQRLIQETQYFGPGTRLLVL.

Ten or more counts support this clonotype. The CDR3 protein is CASSLGDSRSPLHF. In DNA form, the CDR3 reads TGCGCCAGCAGCTTGGGGGACAGCAGATCACCCCTCCACTTT. The chain couples TRBV5-1 to TRBJ1-6, with 7 positions matching TRBD1. The CDR3 is 14 amino acids. Trimming took 0 bases from V and 10 from J; bases not matched to a gene: 4. Germline V gene data show CDR1 as SGHRS and CDR2 as YFSETQ.

The chain joins TRBV2 to TRBJ1-5; D unresolved. Trimming took off 1 base at V and 13 bases at J, with 11 bases between the two ends. This CDR3 is 12 amino acids long. Germline CDR1 is SNHLY and CDR2 is FYNNEI. The DNA for the CDR3 is TGTGCCAGCAGTGAAGTCTATAGCAATCAGCATTTT. It codes for CASSEVYSNQHF. Complete variable domain (other parts from reference TRBV2 and TRBJ1-5): EPEVTQTPSHQVTQMGQEVILRCVPISNHLYFYWYRQILGQKVEFLVSFYNNEISEKSEIFDDQFSVERPDGSNFTLKIRSTKLEDSAMYFCASSEVYSNQHFGDGTRLSIL.

V and J are TRBV7-3 and TRBJ1-3; the D gene is possibly TRBD1 (6 bases). In germline, CDR1 is SGHTA, CDR2 FQGTGA. The CDR3 loop spans 14 amino acids. The germline V and J ends were trimmed by 5 bases and 8 bases, with 16 bases remaining between them. In DNA, the CDR3 is TGTGCCAGCAGCCAGGGGAGCGTTTTGGACACCATATATTTT. Encoded protein: CASSQGSVLDTIYF. The full variable domain, its missing parts supplied by reference TRBV7-3 and TRBJ1-3, is GAGVSQTPSNKVTEKGKYVELRCDPISGHTALYWYRQSLGQGPEFLIYFQGTGAADDSGLPNDRFFAVRPEGSVSTLKIQRTERGDSAVYLCASSQGSVLDTIYFGEGSWLTVV.

This sequence joins TRBV7-8 and TRBJ2-7; D call uncertain. The CDR3 extends over 13 amino acids. With 5 bases removed from V and 1 base from J, the gap between germline ends came to 9 bases. Per the germline V gene, CDR1 is SGHVS and CDR2 is FQNEAQ. This CDR3 reads CASSLGFSYEQYF. The CDR3 DNA is TGTGCCAGCAGCCTAGGGTTTTCCTACGAGCAGTACTTC.

This clonotype has just a few counts. Possible read error: a much larger clone is one base away. The J gene is TRBJ1-1, the V gene TRBV2; D gene ambiguous. CDR1 is SNHLY, CDR2 FYNNEI, per germline. V lost 5 bases and J 2 bases, leaving 6 bases between the germline ends. The CDR3 runs to 12 residues. CDR3: CASSYINTEAFF. In DNA form, the CDR3 reads TGTGCCAGCAGTTACATAAACACTGAAGCTTTCTTT.

The V call is TRBV19, the J call TRBJ1-4; no reliable D call. Germline V gene lookup returns CDR1 LNHDA and CDR2 SQIVND (reference sequence). The CDR3 is 14 amino acids. V lost 3 bases and J 4 bases, leaving 9 bases between the germline ends. Here the CDR3 DNA reads TGTGCCAGTAGTATGTCGGGATTTAATGAAAAACTGTTTTTT. Translation: CASSMSGFNEKLFF. The full variable domain, with the rest looked up from reference TRBV19 and TRBJ1-4, is DGGITQSPKYLFRKEGQNVTLSCEQNLNHDAMYWYRQDPGQGLRLIYYSQIVNDFQKGDIAEGYSVSREKKESFPLTVTSAQKNPTAFYLCASSMSGFNEKLFFGSGTQLSVL.